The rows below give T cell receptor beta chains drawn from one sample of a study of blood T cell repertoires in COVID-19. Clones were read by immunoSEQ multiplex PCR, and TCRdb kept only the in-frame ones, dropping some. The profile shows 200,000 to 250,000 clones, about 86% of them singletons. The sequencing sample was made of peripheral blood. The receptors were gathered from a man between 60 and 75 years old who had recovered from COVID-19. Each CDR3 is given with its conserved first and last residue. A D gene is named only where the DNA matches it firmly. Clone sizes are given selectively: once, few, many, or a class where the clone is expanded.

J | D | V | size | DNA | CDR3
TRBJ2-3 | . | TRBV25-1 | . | TGTGCCAGCAGTGAATCCGGCACAGATACGCAGTATTTT | CASSESGTDTQYF
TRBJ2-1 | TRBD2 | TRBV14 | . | TGTGCCAGCAGCCGGATTCGCGGCGGGGGGGCCCGCAATGAGCAGTTCTTC | CASSRIRGGGARNEQFF
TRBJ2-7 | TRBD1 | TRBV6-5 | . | TGTGCCAGCAGCCCCAGGGACAGAAGCGCCGAGCAGTACTTC | CASSPRDRSAEQYF
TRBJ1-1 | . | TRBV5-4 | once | TGTGCCAGCAGCCGTCCGACAGTGGGAAACTCTGAAGCTTTCTTT | CASSRPTVGNSEAFF
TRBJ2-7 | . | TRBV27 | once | TGTGCCAGCAGTTTACTCCCGGGTTTGGGGCAGTACTTC | CASSLLPGLGQYF
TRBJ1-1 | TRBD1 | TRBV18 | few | TGTGCCAGCTCACCAATCGGGGACAGGGGTGAAGCTTTCTTT | CASSPIGDRGEAFF
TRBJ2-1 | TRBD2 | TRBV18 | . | TGTGCCAGCTCACCCGGGGGGGGGACTAGAAGCTACAATGAGCAGTTCTTC | CASSPGGGTRSYNEQFF
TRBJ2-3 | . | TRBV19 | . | TGTGCCAGTAGTATTCGAGTAAGAACAGTAACAGATACGCAGTATTTT | CASSIRVRTVTDTQYF
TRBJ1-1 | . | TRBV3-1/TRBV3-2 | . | TGTGCCAGCAGCCAAGGTGGTAGGGGTTTTGAAGCTTTCTTT | CASSQGGRGFEAFF
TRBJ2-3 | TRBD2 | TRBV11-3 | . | TGTGCCAGCAGCTTAGGACTAGCGGACACAGATACGCAGTATTTT | CASSLGLADTDTQYF
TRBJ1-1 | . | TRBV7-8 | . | TGTGCCAGCAGCTTAGGGGGGCGTACTGAAGCTTTCTTT | CASSLGGRTEAFF
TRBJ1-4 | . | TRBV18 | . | TGTGCCAGCTCAGATGGCCTCGCAACTAATGAAAAACTGTTTTTT | CASSDGLATNEKLFF
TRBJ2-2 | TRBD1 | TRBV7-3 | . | TGTGCCACCCGGGTGACAGGGTTCACCGGGGAGCTGTTTTTT | CATRVTGFTGELFF
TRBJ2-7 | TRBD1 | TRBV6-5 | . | TGTGCCAGCTGGACAGGGCAGACCTACGAGCAGTACTTC | CASWTGQTYEQYF
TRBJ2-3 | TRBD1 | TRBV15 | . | TGTGCCACCAGCAGAGATAACCTGCCCGGGACAGGGGGAGATACGCAGTATTTT | CATSRDNLPGTGGDTQYF
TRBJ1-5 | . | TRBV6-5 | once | TGTGCCAGCACCATGCCGGGGGTCAATCAGCCCCAGCATTTT | CASTMPGVNQPQHF
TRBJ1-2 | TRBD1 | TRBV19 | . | TGTGCCAGTACCCACCACGGACAGGACTATGGCTACACCTTC | CASTHHGQDYGYTF
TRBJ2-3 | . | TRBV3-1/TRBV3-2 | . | TGTGCCAGCAGCCAAGAGGGGCGAGATACGCAGTATTTT | CASSQEGRDTQYF
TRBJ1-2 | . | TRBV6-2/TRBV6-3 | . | TGTGCCAGCAGTCCGGGGGACTATGGCTACACCTTC | CASSPGDYGYTF
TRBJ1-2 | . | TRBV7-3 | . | TGTGCCAGCAGCCAACCGGGGTATGGCTACACCTTC | CASSQPGYGYTF
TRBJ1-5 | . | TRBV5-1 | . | TGCGCCAGCAGCTCAGGGGACGGCAATCAGCCCCAGCATTTT | CASSSGDGNQPQHF
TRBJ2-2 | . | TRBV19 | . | TGTGCCAGTAGCCTTATAGGGGGTACCGGGGAGCTGTTTTTT | CASSLIGGTGELFF
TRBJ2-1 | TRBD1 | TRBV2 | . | TGTGCCAGCAGGCAGGGGGCCGTCAATGAGCAGTTCTTC | CASRQGAVNEQFF
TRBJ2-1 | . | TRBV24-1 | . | TGTGCCACCAGTGACCCCGGGATCGGCAATGAGCAGTTCTTC | CATSDPGIGNEQFF
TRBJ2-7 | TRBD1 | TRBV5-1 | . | TGCGCCAGCAGTCCCGGGACAGGGGGCTCGGATGAGCAGTACTTC | CASSPGTGGSDEQYF
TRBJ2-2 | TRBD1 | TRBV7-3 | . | TGTGCCAGCAGGGGGACAGGGGGCATGTCCGGGGAGCTGTTTTTT | CASRGTGGMSGELFF
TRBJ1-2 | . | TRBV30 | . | TGTGCCTGGAGTGTGGGGGGGCAAGGCTACACCTTC | CAWSVGGQGYTF
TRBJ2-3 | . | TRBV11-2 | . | TGTGCCAGCAGTTCTCGTCAGGGAGATACGCAGTATTTT | CASSSRQGDTQYF
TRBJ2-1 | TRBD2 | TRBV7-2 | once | TGTGCCAGCAGCTTCGGCGGGGGAGCCCGCAATGAGCAGTTCTTC | CASSFGGGARNEQFF
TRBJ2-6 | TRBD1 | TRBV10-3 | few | TGTGCCATCACCTCGGGACAGCCCTTCTCTGGGGCCAACGTCCTGACTTTC | CAITSGQPFSGANVLTF
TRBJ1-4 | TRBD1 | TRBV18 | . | TGTGCCAGCTCACTTATCCGGGACAGGGGAATTGAAAAACTGTTTTTT | CASSLIRDRGIEKLFF
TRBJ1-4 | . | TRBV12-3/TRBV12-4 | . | TGTGCCAGCAGCCGACAAGTTGAGGAAAAACTGTTTTTT | CASSRQVEEKLFF
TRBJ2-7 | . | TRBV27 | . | TGTGCCAGCGGCCTCTACGAGCAGTACTTC | CASGLYEQYF
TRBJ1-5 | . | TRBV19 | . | TGTGCCAGCGGAGTTAATCAGCCCCAGCATTTT | CASGVNQPQHF
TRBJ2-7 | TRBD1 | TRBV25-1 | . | TGTGCCAGCAGTGCACCAGGGGGCGCCTGGGACGAGCAGTACTTC | CASSAPGGAWDEQYF
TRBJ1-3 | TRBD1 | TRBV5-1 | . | TGCGCCAGCAGCGAAAACCCACAGGGGGCTGGAAACACCATATATTTT | CASSENPQGAGNTIYF
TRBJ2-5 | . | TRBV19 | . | TGTGCCAGTAGTATGTTAAGCGAGCCCTCCGGGGAGACCCAGTACTTC | CASSMLSEPSGETQYF
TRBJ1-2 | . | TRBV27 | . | TGTGCCAGCAGCCTTCTCCAGGCTTCCTATGGCTACACCTTC | CASSLLQASYGYTF
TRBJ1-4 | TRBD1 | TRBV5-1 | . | TGCGCCAGCAGCTTGACAGGGGGCGCGAGGACTAATGAAAAACTGTTTTTT | CASSLTGGARTNEKLFF
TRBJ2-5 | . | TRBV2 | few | TGTGCCAGCAGTGCCGGGACTTCGGAGACCCAGTACTTC | CASSAGTSETQYF
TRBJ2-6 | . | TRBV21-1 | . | TGTGCCAGCAGCCTTCCTGTTGGGCGGGAGTGTAATATAAGGGGCTCTGGGGCCAACGTCCTGACTTTC | CASSLPVGRECNIRGSGANVLTF
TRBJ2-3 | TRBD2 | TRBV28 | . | TGTGCCAGCAGTTTACCTGGGACTAGTAGCCGGGATACGCAGTATTTT | CASSLPGTSSRDTQYF
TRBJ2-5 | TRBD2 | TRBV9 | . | TGTGCCAGCAGCGTAGGCCTAGCGGACCTCAGAGGAGAGACCCAGTACTTC | CASSVGLADLRGETQYF
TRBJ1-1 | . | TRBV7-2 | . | TGTGCCAGCAGCTTAGTTCCTATGAACACTGAAGCTTTCTTT | CASSLVPMNTEAFF
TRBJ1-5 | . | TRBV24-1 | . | TGTGCCACCAGTGATTTTAACAGGGTTGTAAACAATCAGCCCCAGCATTTT | CATSDFNRVVNNQPQHF
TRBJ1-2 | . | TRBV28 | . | TGTGCCAGCAGCTTAACAGGGAAATTAACCTATGGCTACACCTTC | CASSLTGKLTYGYTF
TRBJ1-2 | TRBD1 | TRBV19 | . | TGTGCCAGTAGTAAGGGACAGGTGAACTATGGCTACACCTTC | CASSKGQVNYGYTF
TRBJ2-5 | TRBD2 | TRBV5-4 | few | TGTGCCAGTTCTAGCGGGATCAGCCGGGAGACCCAGTACTTC | CASSSGISRETQYF